Here is one T cell receptor beta chain with its context. Its cognate antigen has yet to be identified. No much larger clonotype is one base removed from it; base qualities were not supplied. This specimen belongs to a study of PD-1 blockade in classical Hodgkin lymphoma (dated by TCRdb to 2018 to 2020). Describing the broader study: Nivolumab dosing was 3 mg/kg intravenously every 2 weeks, continuing until either disease progression or unacceptable toxicity. The study used CyTOF and TCR beta sequencing to define a peripheral blood immune signature of response to PD-1 blockade in classical Hodgkin lymphoma. The full study reports these points: Among trial patients, those achieving complete response had baseline diversity similar to that of newly diagnosed patients, while diversity was significantly lower in partial responders and progressors. The study covered only a single clinical trial cohort, and the causes of the repertoire differences, possibly disease activity or prior therapy, were still not defined. Baseline TCR diversity was reported to be lower in newly diagnosed patients than in healthy donors and to be lower still in relapsed/refractory patients. Patients starting nivolumab less than 1 year after ASCT had lower diversity and were excluded from later analyses to avoid confounding by immune reconstitution. CD4+ but not CD8+ TCR diversity rose significantly by C4D1 (p=0.0027 vs p=0.16), most apparent in complete responders (p=0.02).

The time point label, read with the paper, signifies: cycle 4 day 1 (C4D1), after less than 7 weeks of nivolumab. Every trial patient had relapsed following autologous stem cell transplantation, and prior brentuximab vedotin exposure was what differed among cohorts A, B and C. Using a Miltenyi CD4+ T cell isolation kit, CD4+ T cells were purified from thawed PBMCs through magnetic negative selection. A total of over 50 patients with relapsed/refractory classical Hodgkin lymphoma made up the trial cohort, and each patient's best overall response was complete response, partial response or progressive disease. In the multi-cohort phase II CheckMate 205 trial, trial patients received single-agent nivolumab. An independent review committee assessed best overall response by applying the 2007 International Working Group response criteria. Trial PBMCs were collected immediately before nivolumab initiation (C1D1) and during therapy at cycle 2 day 1 and cycle 4 day 1. Peripheral blood was collected in 8 mL Vacutainer Cell Preparation Tubes, from which PBMCs were isolated by centrifugation and then cryopreserved. Purified CD4+ and CD8+ fractions were generated only in cases for which an additional PBMC sample was available. On LS columns in a quadroMACS separator, the magnetically labelled cells were depleted, and the flow-through was collected as the purified fraction.

Genomic DNA was extracted with the Qiagen DNeasy kit from unsorted PBMCs and from negatively selected CD4+ and CD8+ fractions. Using primers that anneal to V and J segments, immunoSEQ multiplex PCR amplified the TCR beta CDR3 regions. A synthetic immune receptor repertoire was used to minimize amplification bias, and remaining bias was computationally removed after sequencing. Turning to the authors' computational methods: Repertoire diversity was quantified as the Shannon entropy index using custom Python scripts. Unsorted, CD4+ and CD8+ repertoires were examined separately, except in combined analyses, for which CD4+ and CD8+ sequences were merged in silico. Clonal expansion was defined as a frequency increase of at least 2-fold after treatment compared with C1D1, and clones undetected at baseline were assigned a pseudocount of 0.5. Clones with 0 or 1 copy at C1D1 were defined as singleton clones, while clones with 2 or more copies were defined as non-singleton clones. Clones expanded in unsorted samples were annotated as CD4+, CD8+ or unknown by matching protein sequences in sorted samples from the same patient. Diversity changes from C1D1 to C4D1 were tested in paired samples using Wilcoxon tests. TCRdb obtained this table from immuneACCESS and retained in-frame rearrangements with V and J assigned. These tables miss some clones; where compared with another copy, unresolved V genes account for less than half of the shortfall, and the remainder is unexplained. The DNA gave D and trimming, while V, J and clone size come from that table. In this sample the table shows roughly 32,000 clones, around nine tenths of which occur a single time. Together, the top ten hold 0.3% of the sample.

The material sequenced was CD4+ T cells from blood, taken before the fourth cycle of nivolumab. This TCR was sampled from a human donor with classical Hodgkin lymphoma.

This receptor has the CDR3 CASSPQGLANYGYTF. The nucleotide sequence is TGTGCCAGCAGCCCACAGGGTCTAGCTAACTATGGCTACACCTTC. The rearranged segments are TRBV2 and TRBJ1-2; a weak D assignment points to TRBD1 (6 bases agree). Cut back by 6 bases and 0 bases, the V and J ends lie 14 bases apart. CDR1 SNHLY and CDR2 FYNNEI were looked up in the germline V gene. The CDR3 goes from the cysteine to the phenylalanine over 15 residues. The kept DNA is CDR3 alone, 45 bases in frame from the first base. Outside the CDR3, residues come from the reference TRBV2 and TRBJ1-2 proteins, so the full variable domain is: EPEVTQTPSHQVTQMGQEVILRCVPISNHLYFYWYRQILGQKVEFLVSFYNNEISEKSEIFDDQFSVERPDGSNFTLKIRSTKLEDSAMYFCASSPQGLANYGYTFGSGTRLTVV.